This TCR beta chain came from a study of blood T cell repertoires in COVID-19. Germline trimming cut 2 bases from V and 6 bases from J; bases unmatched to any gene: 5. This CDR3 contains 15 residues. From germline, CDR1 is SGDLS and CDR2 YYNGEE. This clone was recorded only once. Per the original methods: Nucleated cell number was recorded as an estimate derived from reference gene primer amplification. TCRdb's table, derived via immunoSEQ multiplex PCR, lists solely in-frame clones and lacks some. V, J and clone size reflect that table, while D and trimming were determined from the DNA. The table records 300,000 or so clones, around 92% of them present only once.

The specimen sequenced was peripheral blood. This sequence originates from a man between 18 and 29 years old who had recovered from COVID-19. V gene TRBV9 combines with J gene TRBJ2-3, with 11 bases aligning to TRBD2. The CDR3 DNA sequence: TGTGCCAGCAGCGTCGGAGCTAGCGGGGGGGATACGCAGTATTTT. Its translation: CASSVGASGGDTQYF.